These 7 T cell receptor beta chains were sequenced from one sample in a study of blood T cell repertoires in COVID-19. The assay was immunoSEQ multiplex PCR, and TCRdb's table has in-frame clones only and misses some. The table has tens of thousands of clones, approximately 78% seen once. The sequenced material came from peripheral blood. The receptors come from a human donor in a cohort sampled during active COVID-19.

The rearrangement links TRBV6-1 to TRBJ2-7, with 9 bases aligning to TRBD1. This CDR3 has 16 residues. V was pared by 2 bases and J by 4 bases, with 9 bases of the junction left unmatched. CDR1 is MNHNS and CDR2 is SASEGT in the germline V gene. The CDR3 sequence: CASSELWDRVSYEQYF. The DNA of the CDR3 is TGTGCCAGCAGTGAATTGTGGGACAGGGTGAGTTACGAGCAGTACTTC.

The chain joins TRBV3-1 (or the pseudogene TRBV3-2) to TRBJ1-6; D is ambiguous. V was pared by 0 bases and J by 8 bases, with 5 bases between. The length of the CDR3 is 13 residues. Germline V gene data show CDR1 as LGHDT and CDR2 as YNNKEL (reference sequence). This CDR3 is CASSQDPDSPLHF. In DNA form, the CDR3 reads TGTGCCAGCAGCCAAGATCCCGATTCACCCCTCCACTTT.

The rearrangement joins TRBV6-6 to TRBJ1-1; 10 bases match TRBD1. The CDR3 contains 17 residues. Germline V lookup: CDR1 MNHNY, CDR2 SVGAGI (reference sequence). V was clipped by 5 bases and J by 0 bases; unmatched bases: 9. CDR3 sequence: CASSQPGQGRMNTEAFF. CDR3 in DNA: TGTGCCAGCAGTCAACCGGGACAGGGGAGGATGAACACTGAAGCTTTCTTT.

The chain carries TRBV4-3 and TRBJ2-5, with unresolved D. The V and J ends lost 2 bases and 2 bases respectively, with 18 bases between them. The germline CDR1 and CDR2 sequences are LGHNA and YSLEER. The CDR3 totals 17 residues. This chain's CDR3 is CASSQTGAIAKQETQYF. The CDR3 region has the DNA TGCGCCAGCAGCCAAACTGGAGCGATAGCCAAACAAGAGACCCAGTACTTC.

The rearrangement uses TRBV11-1 and TRBJ2-2, with a possible D match to TRBD2 (6 bases). Trimming took 5 bases from V and 8 from J, leaving 12 bases between them. Germline CDR1 reads SGHAT; CDR2 reads FQDESV (reference sequence). This CDR3 region has 13 residues. The CDR3 bases are TGTGCCAGCAGCCGGGAGTCTGTAGGGGAGCTGTTTTTT. This codes for CASSRESVGELFF.

V gene TRBV3-1 (or the pseudogene TRBV3-2) combines with J gene TRBJ2-5; 8 bases align to TRBD1. V lost 2 bases and J lost 5; bases outside the gene matches: 10. CDR1 LGHDT and CDR2 YNNKEL come from the germline V gene (reference sequence). The CDR3 sequence is 16 residues long. CDR3 protein: CASSQRSRGQRETQYF. CDR3 coding DNA: TGTGCCAGCAGCCAAAGGAGCAGGGGGCAGCGGGAGACCCAGTACTTC.

This clone was seen many times. This rearrangement joins TRBV5-1 to TRBJ2-7; TRBD1 agrees at 8 bases. The CDR3 sequence is 15 residues long. Germline values: CDR1 SGHRS, CDR2 YFSETQ. V lost 5 bases to trimming and J lost 0 bases; unmatched junction nucleotides: 7. CDR3 residues: CASRLGQAASYEQYF. The CDR3 DNA is TGCGCCAGCAGGCTGGGACAGGCTGCCTCCTACGAGCAGTACTTC. The full variable domain, its missing parts supplied by reference TRBV5-1 and TRBJ2-7, is KAGVTQTPRYLIKTRGQQVTLSCSPISGHRSVSWYQQTPGQGLQFLFEYFSETQRNKGNFPGRFSGRQFSNSRSEMNVSTLELGDSALYLCASRLGQAASYEQYFGPGTRLTVT.